Each of the 25 T cell receptor beta chains below was sequenced from the same sample in a study of blood T cells in healthy people across ages. Using a J-beta primer mix together with a sample-barcoded 5' primer, a second PCR was run for roughly 7 to 12 cycles. TCRdb called the 5' RACE reads again in MiXCR, with one record for every CDR3 protein. Among over 450,000 distinct CDR3 sequences listed, around 24% were seen once. Separately, the same data were catalogued under a study of T cells of mothers and their children.

Input material: blood. These receptors were obtained from a boy aged 10-17 years in good health.

There are a few counts of this clonotype. The V gene is TRBV7-9, the J gene TRBJ2-5; D gene uncertain. The CDR3 is 16 amino acids. The germline gives CDR1 SEHNR, CDR2 FQNEAQ (reference sequence). V lost 3 bases and J lost 2, with 16 bases in between. This CDR3 is CASSLMGIFLQETQYF. For the CDR3, the DNA is TGTGCCAGCAGCTTGATGGGGATTTTCCTTCAAGAGACCCAGTACTTC.

In the case of this clonotype: The conserved phenylalanine or tryptophan normally closing the CDR3 is absent here, so this likely arose from a read error. The V gene is TRBV5-1, the J gene TRBJ2-1; D unclear. The CDR3 is 17 residues long. The germline gives CDR1 SGHRS, CDR2 YFSETQ. CDR3 protein: CARSLGDVGRSRNEQFL. The CDR3 DNA sequence: TGCGCCCGCAGCTTGGGTGATGTGGGCAGATCTCGGAATGAGCAGTTCCTC.

This clonotype has more than one count but fewer than ten. The rearrangement joins TRBV4-3 to TRBJ2-5; D is perhaps TRBD2 (6 bases). Germline-derived CDR1 and CDR2 are LGHNA and YSLEER. V lost 6 bases, J lost 7 bases, and 21 bases lay in between. The CDR3 has 15 amino acids. In DNA form, the CDR3 reads TGCGCCAGCAGGAAGAACCTGGGGGGTCTGGGGACCCAGTACTTC. Amino acids: CASRKNLGGLGTQYF.

In DNA, the CDR3 is TGTGCCAGCTCACCACGGGGGGACCACGAGCAGTACTTC. This codes for CASSPRGDHEQYF. The V call is TRBV18, the J call TRBJ2-5, with TRBD2 as a possible D gene (6 bases). The closer fit of TRBJ2-7 to the DNA end suggests the J call may be wrong. Per germline, CDR1 KGHSH and CDR2 LQKENI. CDR3 length: 13 amino acids.

The DNA for the CDR3 is TGCAGCGTTGATCGGGGCGGGGGCTATGGCTACACCTTC. Translating gives CSVDRGGGYGYTF. J is TRBJ1-2 and V is TRBV29-1; TRBD1 is a possible D gene (5 bases). This CDR3 is built from 13 residues. The germline CDR1 and CDR2 sequences are SQVTM and ANQGSEA. Trimming pared 3 bases from V and 4 bases from J, leaving 12 bases between.

Notes on this clonotype: Here the CDR3 omits its conserved ending phenylalanine or tryptophan, so a read error is the likely source. The CDR3 loop reads CASSYGTSSYEQYS. The CDR3 nucleotides read TGTGCCAGCAGTTATGGGACCTCCTCCTACGAGCAGTACTCC. The chain employs TRBV6-2 or TRBV6-3 and TRBJ2-7, with D perhaps TRBD1 or TRBD2 (5 bases each). CDR1 and CDR2 from the germline V gene are MNHEY and SVGEGT. The CDR3 is 14 residues long. V lost 3 bases to trimming and J lost 0 bases, with 9 bases between them.

J is TRBJ2-5 and V is TRBV7-9, with D unclear. The J call may be faulty, since TRBJ2-1 better matches the DNA end. Looked up from germline, CDR1 is SEHNR and CDR2 is FQNEAQ (reference sequence). The CDR3 extends over 12 amino acids. The CDR3 nucleotides are TGTGCCAGCAGCTTAATATCCATTGAGCAGTTCTTC. Its protein is CASSLISIEQFF.

Concerning this clonotype itself: One junction end disagrees with the germline gene, perhaps due to a read error. The rearrangement links TRBV4-3 to TRBJ2-3, with 9 bases aligning to TRBD2. The germline V gene has CDR1 LGHNA and CDR2 YSLEER. The CDR3 is 17 residues long. The CDR3 protein is CASSLGAGGLNTDTRYF. CDR3 DNA: TGCGCCAGCAGCCTTGGCGCGGGGGGGCTCAATACAGATACGCGGTATTTT.

In the case of this clonotype: Compared with germline, one end of the junction differs, possibly owing to a read error. The V gene is TRBV6-2 or TRBV6-3, the J gene TRBJ2-7, with D perhaps TRBD1 or TRBD2 (5 bases each). Per germline, CDR1 MNHEY and CDR2 SVGEGT. This CDR3 spans 12 amino acids. CDR3 DNA: TGTGCCAGCAGCAACTGGGACGGGGAAGAAAGCTTC. It is translated as CASSNWDGEESF.

This clonotype showed up just a few times. As DNA, the CDR3 is TGCAGTGCTAGAGATATGGCAGATGAGCAGTTCTTC. Encoded protein: CSARDMADEQFF. V usage is TRBV20-1 and J usage is TRBJ2-1; D is ambiguous. Germline CDR1 DFQATT, CDR2 SNEGSKA (reference sequence). Between the trimmed V and J ends, which lost 0 bases and 8 bases, there was a span of 8 bases. This CDR3 is built from 12 residues.

The chain recombines TRBV7-9 with TRBJ1-2; D remains ambiguous. This CDR3 spans 12 amino acids. The germline V gene encodes CDR1 SEHNR and CDR2 FQNEAQ (reference sequence). V lost 3 bases and J lost 4, with 6 bases in between. CDR3 bases: TGTGCCAGCAGCTTGGGCGCCTATGGCTACACCTTC. Residues: CASSLGAYGYTF.

This clonotype has a handful of counts. The CDR3 DNA is TGTGCCAGCAGCTTAGCTACAGGGGGTCCGACTGAAGCTTTCTTT. This gives the protein CASSLATGGPTEAFF. The rearrangement uses TRBV7-8 and TRBJ1-1, with 8 bases lining up with TRBD1. There are 15 residues in the CDR3. Germline lookup yields CDR1 SGHVS and CDR2 FQNEAQ. V gave up 0 bases and J gave up 5 bases; unmatched junction bases: 5.

This clonotype was observed a few times. The CDR3 region is CASRLAGSSYEQYF. The CDR3 region has the DNA TGTGCCAGCAGACTAGCGGGGTCCTCCTACGAGCAGTACTTC. The chain recombines TRBV12-3 or TRBV12-4 with TRBJ2-7, with TRBD2 matching over 10 bases. V lost 6 bases, J lost 0 bases, and 2 bases stayed unmatched. The CDR3 loop spans 14 amino acids.

The DNA of the CDR3 is TGCAGTGCTAGATACTCTAGGGGGCGGGAAGCTTTCTTT. Translation: CSARYSRGREAFF. The chain joins TRBV20-1 to TRBJ1-1; 7 nucleotides match TRBD1. Germline CDR1 and CDR2: DFQATT and SNEGSKA (reference sequence). This CDR3 is built from 13 residues. V dropped 2 bases and J dropped 8; count of bases not matched to a gene: 8.

This clonotype was detected a few times. The chain recombines TRBV29-1 with TRBJ2-5, with 7 nucleotides matching TRBD1. The germline V gene encodes CDR1 SQVTM and CDR2 ANQGSEA. The CDR3 runs to 14 residues. The junction had 9 bases not matched to a gene; V was cut back by 6 bases and J by 2 bases. In nucleotides, the CDR3 is TGCAGCGTCCGATGGGGACAGCAACAAGAGACCCAGTACTTC. This codes for CSVRWGQQQETQYF. Supplemented by reference TRBV29-1 and TRBJ2-5, the full variable domain reads SAVISQKPSRDICQRGTSLTIQCQVDSQVTMMFWYRQQPGQSLTLIATANQGSEATYESGFVIDKFPISRPNLTFSTLTVSNMSPEDSSIYLCSVRWGQQQETQYFGPGTRLLVL.

This clonotype was observed a handful of times. Written as DNA, the CDR3 is TGTGCCAGTAGTATGGCTTGGGCTAATTCACCCCTCCACTTT. This encodes CASSMAWANSPLHF. This chain connects TRBV19 to TRBJ1-6; D is unclear. CDR1 and CDR2 (germline): LNHDA, SQIVND (reference sequence). Trimming cost V 3 bases and J 6 bases, with 9 bases left between them. CDR3 length: 14 amino acids.

This clonotype showed up many times. CDR3 region: CATSDRDTEAFF. CDR3 sequence (DNA): TGTGCCACCAGTGATAGGGACACTGAAGCTTTCTTT. The chain joins TRBV24-1 to TRBJ1-1, with D unclear. Germline V lookup: CDR1 KGHDR, CDR2 SFDVKD. The CDR3 length is 12 residues. With 3 bases removed from V and 3 bases from J, the gap between germline ends came to 4 bases.

The gene calls are TRBV3-1 and TRBJ1-5; 12 bases match TRBD1. V shed 3 bases and J 5 bases; nucleotides not matched to a gene: 2. This CDR3 is 15 amino acids long. CDR1 is LGHDT and CDR2 is YNNKEL in the germline V gene (reference sequence). CDR3 sequence (DNA): TGTGCCAGCAGCCAGGGGACAGGGGGCGATCAGCCCCAGCATTTT. The encoded protein is CASSQGTGGDQPQHF.

This clonotype has just a few counts. The chain recombines TRBV18 with TRBJ2-7, with D hard to call. CDR1 KGHSH and CDR2 LQKENI come from the germline V gene. CDR3 size: 17 residues. V lost 0 bases, J lost 0 bases, and 15 bases lay in between. The CDR3 region is CASSPPLDAASSYEQYF. The CDR3 DNA sequence: TGTGCCAGCTCACCACCGTTGGACGCAGCTTCCTCCTACGAGCAGTACTTC.

This clonotype was counted only a few times. This chain uses TRBV10-3 with TRBJ1-2, with 7 nucleotides matching TRBD1. Germline CDR1 and CDR2: ENHRY and SYGVKD. The CDR3 has 15 residues. The ends lost 4 bases at V and 3 bases at J; junction bases unmatched: 8. CDR3 loop: CAISAGTDLHYGYTF. In nucleotides, the CDR3 is TGTGCCATCAGTGCCGGGACAGACTTACACTATGGCTACACCTTC.

The genes are TRBV10-3 and TRBJ2-7; tentative D call: TRBD1 (6 bases). Trimming left V 4 bases short and J 0 bases short, with 13 bases between. CDR3 length equals 15 residues. Per germline, CDR1 ENHRY and CDR2 SYGVKD. This chain's CDR3 is CAISASDRTSYEQYF. The CDR3 DNA follows: TGTGCCATCAGTGCCTCCGACAGGACCTCCTACGAGCAGTACTTC.

As for this clonotype: Because the CDR3 is missing its conserved closing phenylalanine or tryptophan, this is likely a read error. The CDR3 DNA sequence: TGTGCCAGCAGTTTACCTCCGGGGGAGACCCAGTACTAC. Translating it yields CASSLPPGETQYY. The chain employs TRBV28 and TRBJ2-1, with a weak D call TRBD2 (5 bases). Matching the DNA end better, TRBJ2-5 makes the J call doubtful. This CDR3 is built from 13 residues. Germline V lookup: CDR1 MDHEN, CDR2 SYDVKM.

The chain carries TRBV7-9 and TRBJ1-4; D gene unclear. CDR1 is SEHNR, CDR2 FQNEAQ, per germline (reference sequence). The V gene lost 7 bases and the J gene lost 0 bases, with 9 bases spanning the gap. The CDR3 has 14 residues. The CDR3 reads CASTGAATNEKLFF. The CDR3 DNA follows: TGTGCCAGCACCGGTGCAGCAACTAATGAAAAACTGTTTTTT.

This rearrangement joins TRBV15 to TRBJ2-5; D not resolved. The CDR3 is made up of 15 amino acids. The germline V gene has CDR1 LNHNV and CDR2 YYDKDF (reference sequence). Trimming cost V 0 bases and J 4 bases, with 12 bases left between them. CDR3 in DNA: TGTGCCACCAGCAGAGATCGGGCCGACCCAGAGACCCAGTACTTC. Encoded protein: CATSRDRADPETQYF. The whole variable domain, filled in from reference TRBV15 and TRBJ2-5, reads DAMVIQNPRYQVTQFGKPVTLSCSQTLNHNVMYWYQQKSSQAPKLLFHYYDKDFNNEADTPDNFQSRRPNTSFCFLDIRSPGLGDTAMYLCATSRDRADPETQYFGPGTRLLVL.

This clonotype was detected a few times. This chain uses TRBV29-1 with TRBJ2-5; 7 bases agree with TRBD2. In germline, CDR1 is SQVTM, CDR2 ANQGSEA. The CDR3 loop spans 16 amino acids. J lost 2 bases, V lost 7 bases, and 16 bases had no gene match. The CDR3 nucleotides are TGCAGCGCCCTTTTATTTGGCGGGAGACCACAAGAGACCCAGTACTTC. The encoded protein is CSALLFGGRPQETQYF.